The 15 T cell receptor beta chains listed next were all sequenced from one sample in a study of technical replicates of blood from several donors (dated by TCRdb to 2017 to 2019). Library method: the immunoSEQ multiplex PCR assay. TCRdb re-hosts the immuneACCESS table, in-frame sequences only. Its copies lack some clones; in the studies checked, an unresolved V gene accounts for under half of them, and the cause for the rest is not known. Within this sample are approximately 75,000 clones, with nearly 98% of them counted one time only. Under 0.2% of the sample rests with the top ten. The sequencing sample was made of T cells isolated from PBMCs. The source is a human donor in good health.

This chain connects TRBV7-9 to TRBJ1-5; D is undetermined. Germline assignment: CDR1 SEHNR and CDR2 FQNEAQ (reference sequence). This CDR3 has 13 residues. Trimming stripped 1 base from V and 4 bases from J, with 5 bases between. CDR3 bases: TGTGCCAGCAGCTTAGGGGAGAATCAGCCCCAGCATTTT. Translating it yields CASSLGENQPQHF.

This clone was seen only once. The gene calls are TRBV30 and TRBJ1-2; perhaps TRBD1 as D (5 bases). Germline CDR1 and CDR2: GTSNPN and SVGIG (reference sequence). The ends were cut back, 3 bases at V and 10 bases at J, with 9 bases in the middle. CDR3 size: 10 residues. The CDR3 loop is CAWRGGFYTF. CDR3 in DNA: TGTGCCTGGAGGGGGGGGTTCTACACCTTC.

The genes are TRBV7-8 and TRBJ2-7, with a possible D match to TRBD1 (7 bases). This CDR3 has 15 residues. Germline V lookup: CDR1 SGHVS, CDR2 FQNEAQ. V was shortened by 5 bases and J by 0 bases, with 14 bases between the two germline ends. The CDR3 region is CASSPGGTDSYEQYF. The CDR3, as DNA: TGTGCCAGCAGCCCCGGCGGGACAGACTCCTACGAGCAGTACTTC.

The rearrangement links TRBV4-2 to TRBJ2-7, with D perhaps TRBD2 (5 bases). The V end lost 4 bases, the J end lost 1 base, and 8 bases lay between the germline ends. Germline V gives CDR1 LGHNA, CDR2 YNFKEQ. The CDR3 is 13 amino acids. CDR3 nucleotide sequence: TGTGCCAGCAGCCCGGGCGGGTCCTACGAGCAGTACTTC. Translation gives CASSPGGSYEQYF.

The CDR3 loop is CASRSTGGEQYF. The CDR3 DNA follows: TGTGCCAGCAGGTCAACAGGGGGCGAGCAGTACTTC. The rearrangement links TRBV6-5 to TRBJ2-7; 8 bases agree with TRBD1. This CDR3 contains 12 residues. V gave up 6 bases and J gave up 6 bases; unmatched junction bases: 4. From germline, CDR1 is MNHEY and CDR2 SVGAGI.

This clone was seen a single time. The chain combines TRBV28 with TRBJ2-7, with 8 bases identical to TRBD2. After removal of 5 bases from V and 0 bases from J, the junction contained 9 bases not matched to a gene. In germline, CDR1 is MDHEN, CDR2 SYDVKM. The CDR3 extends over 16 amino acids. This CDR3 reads CASSPHRSGSSYEQYF. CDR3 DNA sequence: TGTGCCAGCAGTCCCCATAGGAGCGGGAGCTCCTACGAGCAGTACTTC. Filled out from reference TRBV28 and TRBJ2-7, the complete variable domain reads DVKVTQSSRYLVKRTGEKVFLECVQDMDHENMFWYRQDPGLGLRLIYFSYDVKMKEKGDIPEGYSVSREKKERFSLILESASTNQTSMYLCASSPHRSGSSYEQYFGPGTRLTVT.

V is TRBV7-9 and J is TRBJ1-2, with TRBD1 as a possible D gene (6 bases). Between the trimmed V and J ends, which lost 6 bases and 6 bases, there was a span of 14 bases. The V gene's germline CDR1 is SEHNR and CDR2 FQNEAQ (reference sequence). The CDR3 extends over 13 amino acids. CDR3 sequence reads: CASRYRVTDGYTF. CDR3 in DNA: TGTGCCAGCAGATACAGGGTCACGGATGGCTACACCTTC.

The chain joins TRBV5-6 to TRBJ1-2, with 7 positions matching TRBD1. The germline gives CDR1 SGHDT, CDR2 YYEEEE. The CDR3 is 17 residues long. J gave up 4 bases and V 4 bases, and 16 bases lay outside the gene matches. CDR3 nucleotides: TGTGCCAGCAGCGAAAACAGGGGAATGGGGGCTAGCTATGGCTACACCTTC. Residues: CASSENRGMGASYGYTF.

The CDR3 DNA sequence: TGCGCCAGCAGCCACCCCACTAGCGGCCCGGGGCAGTATTTT. Amino acid sequence: CASSHPTSGPGQYF. The chain combines TRBV4-1 with TRBJ2-3; 8 bases are shared with TRBD2. This CDR3 comprises 14 residues. Germline loops: CDR1 MGHRA, CDR2 YSYEKL. J gave up 11 bases and V 3 bases, and 10 bases lay outside the gene matches.

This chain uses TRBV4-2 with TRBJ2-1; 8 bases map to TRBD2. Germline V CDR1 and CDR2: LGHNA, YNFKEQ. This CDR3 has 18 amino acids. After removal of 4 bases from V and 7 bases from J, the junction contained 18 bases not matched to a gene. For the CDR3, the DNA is TGTGCCAGCAGCCGATCGACCCTGACTAGCGCCAAGAAGAATGAGCAGTTCTTC. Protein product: CASSRSTLTSAKKNEQFF.

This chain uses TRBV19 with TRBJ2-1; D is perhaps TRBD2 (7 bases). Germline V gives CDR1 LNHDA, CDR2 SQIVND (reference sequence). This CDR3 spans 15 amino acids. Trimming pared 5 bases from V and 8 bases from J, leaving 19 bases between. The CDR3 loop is CASSPRMDSGDEQFF. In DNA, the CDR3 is TGTGCCAGTAGTCCCAGGATGGACAGCGGGGATGAGCAGTTCTTC.

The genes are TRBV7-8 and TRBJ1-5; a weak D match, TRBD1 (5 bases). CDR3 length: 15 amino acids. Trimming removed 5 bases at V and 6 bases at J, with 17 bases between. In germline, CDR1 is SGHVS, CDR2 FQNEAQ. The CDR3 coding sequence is TGTGCCAGCAGCCTCCCGGACGGGGGGGGTCAGCCCCAGCATTTT. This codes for CASSLPDGGGQPQHF.

The CDR3 region is CASHLGPSSYNEQFF. CDR3 bases: TGCGCCAGCCACTTGGGCCCCAGCTCCTACAATGAGCAGTTCTTC. The chain links TRBV5-1 to TRBJ2-1, with no clear D. The germline V gene encodes CDR1 SGHRS and CDR2 YFSETQ. This CDR3 is built from 15 residues. V lost 7 bases and J lost 0, with 14 bases in between.

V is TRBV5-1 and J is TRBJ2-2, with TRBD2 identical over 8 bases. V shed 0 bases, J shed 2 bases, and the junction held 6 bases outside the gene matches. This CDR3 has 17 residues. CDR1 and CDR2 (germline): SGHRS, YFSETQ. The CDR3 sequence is CASSLGASGGNTGELFF. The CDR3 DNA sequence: TGCGCCAGCAGCTTGGGAGCCAGCGGGGGAAACACCGGGGAGCTGTTTTTT.

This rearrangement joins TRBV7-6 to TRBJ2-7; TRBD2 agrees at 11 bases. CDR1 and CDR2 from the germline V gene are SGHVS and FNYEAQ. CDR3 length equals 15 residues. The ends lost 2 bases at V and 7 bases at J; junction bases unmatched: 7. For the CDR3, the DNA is TGTGCCAGCAGCTTAACTAGCGGGAGTAAAAGTGAGCAGTACTTC. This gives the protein CASSLTSGSKSEQYF.